These 3 T cell receptor beta chains were all obtained from the same sample, sequenced in a study of identical twins. In TCRdb, the 5' RACE reads were re-called with MiXCR into one record per CDR3 protein. Among about 330,000 distinct CDR3 sequences listed, roughly an eighth were seen once. The data also belong to a second study, concerning yellow fever vaccine responses in identical twins.

The sample comprised CD8+ T cells sorted from blood. These receptors came from a woman between 18 and 29 years old in good health.

The gene calls are TRBV14 and TRBJ1-2; the match to TRBD1 covers 8 bases. This CDR3 spans 15 amino acids. V lost 0 bases and J lost 6; bases outside the gene matches: 6. CDR1 and CDR2 (germline): SGHDN, FVKESK. CDR3 sequence (DNA): TGTGCCAGCAGCCAAGATGTTAGGGACAGGAATGGCTACACCTTC. Protein product: CASSQDVRDRNGYTF.

Only a few counts were recorded for this clonotype. This rearrangement joins TRBV27 to TRBJ2-7; tentative D call: TRBD2 (5 bases). CDR3 length equals 15 residues. Germline CDR1 is MNHEY and CDR2 is SMNVEV (reference sequence). V lost 1 base to trimming and J lost 0 bases, with 10 bases between them. The CDR3 here is CASSLFPSGSYEQYF. The CDR3 DNA reads as TGTGCCAGCAGTTTATTCCCCAGCGGCTCCTACGAGCAGTACTTC.

This sequence joins TRBV27 and TRBJ1-1; perhaps TRBD1 as D (6 bases). The CDR3 extends over 12 amino acids. Trimming stripped 6 bases from V and 3 bases from J, with 8 bases between. Germline loops: CDR1 MNHEY, CDR2 SMNVEV (reference sequence). This chain's CDR3 is CASRQGYTEAFF. The CDR3 nucleotides are TGTGCCAGCAGGCAGGGGTACACTGAAGCTTTCTTT.